The clone carrying this T cell receptor beta chain was seen at least ten times. Antigen unknown. The data stem from a study of T cell repertoires in cytomegalovirus infection. Study observations and caveats: Across the ex vivo response, the dominant clonotypes were HLA-C-restricted CMV-specific TCR beta clonotypes.

One entry per CDR3 protein results from TCRdb running MiXCR on the reads. Here the sample spans roughly 81,000 distinct CDR3 sequences, 3.7% being singletons. Trimming pared 2 bases from V and 0 bases from J, leaving 4 bases between. The CDR3 totals 13 residues. The germline V gene has CDR1 SGHTA and CDR2 FQGNSA. The receptor comes from a human donor in good health (CMV status not recorded). Some clones in this sample may be carry-over from other donors' samples. The V call is TRBV7-2, the J call TRBJ1-1, with D unclear. The sequenced sample consisted of PBMCs. Here the CDR3 reads CASSLSMNTEAFF. CDR3 coding DNA: TGTGCCAGCAGCTTATCTATGAACACTGAAGCTTTCTTT.